This T cell receptor beta chain came from a study of T cell responses to AZD1222 COVID-19 vaccine. General observations from the study: Reports indicate that nearly half of spike-specific TCRs are directed at unmutated variant regions. Donors in the cohort were predominantly white British and more often female, and clonal diversity was possibly underestimated.

Method: immunoSEQ multiplex PCR; TCRdb's copy keeps in-frame clones and lacks some. The sample consists of roughly 70,000 clones, roughly 87% of them appearing once. Concerning this clone: The target antigen is unknown.

In germline, CDR1 is SGHDN, CDR2 FVKESK. Trimming stripped 0 bases from V and 0 bases from J, with 6 bases between. The CDR3 runs 14 residues. The chain recombines TRBV14 with TRBJ2-7; no clear D. The starting material was peripheral blood, obtained on day 0 of AZD1222 vaccination. This TCR was sampled from an adult in good health. The CDR3 sequence: CASSQDIGSYEQYF. The DNA for the CDR3 is TGTGCCAGCAGCCAAGATATAGGCTCCTACGAGCAGTACTTC.